The 21 T cell receptor beta chains in this list originate from one sample, sequenced in a study of OX40 agonist ivuxolimab in advanced cancers. Libraries were made using the immunoSEQ multiplex PCR assay. Drawn from immuneACCESS, this table holds only the in-frame rearrangements with V and J called that TCRdb kept. Clones are partly lost; checked studies trace under half to an unresolved V gene and leave the rest unexplained. This sample gives approximately 50,000 clones in total; about 80% of them show up just once. The ten largest account for 3% to 5% of the sample. The material sequenced was CD4+ or CD8+ T cells sorted from blood, taken in a trial of the OX40 agonist ivuxolimab. These receptors originate from an adult with an advanced solid tumor such as melanoma, head and neck, liver or kidney cancer.

This chain connects TRBV14 to TRBJ2-2; D call uncertain. This CDR3 is 11 amino acids long. CDR1 and CDR2 (germline): SGHDN, FVKESK. V lost 2 bases to trimming and J lost 9 bases, with 4 bases between them. Here the CDR3 reads CASSQFRELFF. CDR3 nucleotides: TGTGCCAGCAGCCAATTCCGGGAGCTGTTTTTT.

The genes are TRBV7-8 and TRBJ1-1; 8 nucleotides line up with TRBD1. Germline lookup yields CDR1 SGHVS and CDR2 FQNEAQ. CDR3 length equals 15 residues. J gave up 5 bases and V 5 bases, and 10 bases lay outside the gene matches. CDR3 amino acids: CASSPRTGRGTEAFF. As DNA, the CDR3 is TGTGCCAGCAGCCCCCGGACAGGGAGGGGGACTGAAGCTTTCTTT.

The chain has TRBV7-9 and TRBJ2-2; D is unresolved. V lost 1 base to trimming and J lost 3 bases, with 3 bases between them. The CDR3 runs 13 residues. Per germline, CDR1 SEHNR and CDR2 FQNEAQ (reference sequence). This CDR3 is CASSLVHTGELFF. CDR3 DNA: TGTGCCAGCAGCTTAGTACACACCGGGGAGCTGTTTTTT.

In DNA form, the CDR3 reads TGTGCAAGTCGCTTAGCCCAGTACACTGAAGCTTTCTTT. This translates into CASRLAQYTEAFF. V and J are TRBV12-2 and TRBJ1-1; the D call of TRBD1 is as the table states it, not checked on the DNA. TRBV12-2 is a listed pseudogene. The CDR3 is made up of 13 amino acids.

V and J are TRBV7-2 and TRBJ1-3, with TRBD1 matching 8 bases. Trimming cost V 3 bases and J 4 bases; bases outside gene matches: 8. The CDR3 is 16 amino acids. Germline V gives CDR1 SGHTA, CDR2 FQGNSA. This chain's CDR3 is CASSFQTGGSGNTIYF. In nucleotides, the CDR3 is TGTGCCAGCAGCTTTCAAACAGGGGGGTCGGGAAACACCATATATTTT. The full variable domain, its missing parts supplied by reference TRBV7-2 and TRBJ1-3, is GAGVSQSPSNKVTEKGKDVELRCDPISGHTALYWYRQSLGQGLEFLIYFQGNSAPDKSGLPSDRFSAERTGGSVSTLTIQRTQQEDSAVYLCASSFQTGGSGNTIYFGEGSWLTVV.

The chain couples TRBV27 to TRBJ2-7; D may be TRBD1 (7 bases). The length of the CDR3 is 13 residues. Deletions cut 3 bases from V and 6 bases from J, with 12 bases between. Germline V gene sequence: CDR1 MNHEY, CDR2 SMNVEV (reference sequence). The CDR3 is CASSLRQGGEQYF. In DNA, the CDR3 is TGTGCCAGCAGTTTGCGGCAGGGGGGCGAGCAGTACTTC.

This chain connects TRBV5-1 to TRBJ1-1, with TRBD1 matching over 7 bases. The CDR3 runs to 15 residues. The germline gives CDR1 SGHRS, CDR2 YFSETQ. V lost 0 bases, J lost 5 bases, and 7 bases stayed unmatched. CDR3 bases: TGCGCCAGCAGCTTGGAGGGCTACAGGGGAACTGAAGCTTTCTTT. This sequence encodes CASSLEGYRGTEAFF. Looking up the rest from reference TRBV5-1 and TRBJ1-1 gives the full variable domain: KAGVTQTPRYLIKTRGQQVTLSCSPISGHRSVSWYQQTPGQGLQFLFEYFSETQRNKGNFPGRFSGRQFSNSRSEMNVSTLELGDSALYLCASSLEGYRGTEAFFGQGTRLTVV.

This clone has more than one count but fewer than ten. The gene calls are TRBV5-1 and TRBJ2-1; a weak D match, TRBD1 (5 bases). Trimming cost V 2 bases and J 7 bases, with 19 bases left between them. CDR3 length: 16 residues. Looked up from germline, CDR1 is SGHRS and CDR2 is YFSETQ. The CDR3 sequence: CASSFSDRALSNEQFF. The CDR3 region has the DNA TGCGCCAGCAGCTTCTCTGACAGAGCCCTCTCAAATGAGCAGTTCTTC.

This clone was picked up a small number of times. The gene calls are TRBV2 and TRBJ1-1; D ambiguous. V lost 7 bases and J 0 bases, leaving 9 bases between the germline ends. CDR1 SNHLY and CDR2 FYNNEI come from the germline V gene. The CDR3 consists of 13 residues. CDR3: CASTMDMNTEAFF. CDR3 in DNA: TGTGCCAGCACCATGGATATGAACACTGAAGCTTTCTTT. Based on the CDR3 plus reference TRBV2 and TRBJ1-1, the full variable domain is EPEVTQTPSHQVTQMGQEVILRCVPISNHLYFYWYRQILGQKVEFLVSFYNNEISEKSEIFDDQFSVERPDGSNFTLKIRSTKLEDSAMYFCASTMDMNTEAFFGQGTRLTVV.

The chain recombines TRBV18 with TRBJ2-3; D remains unclear. The CDR3 has 15 amino acids. Germline loops: CDR1 KGHSH, CDR2 LQKENI. The V and J ends lost 2 bases and 0 bases respectively, with 9 bases between them. The chain's CDR3 is CASSPSRTSTDTQYF. The CDR3 nucleotides read TGTGCCAGCTCACCATCCCGAACTAGCACAGATACGCAGTATTTT.

The gene calls are TRBV5-6 and TRBJ2-7, with 7 positions matching TRBD1. V was pared by 4 bases and J by 2 bases, with 9 bases of the junction left unmatched. The CDR3 length is 15 residues. Germline values: CDR1 SGHDT, CDR2 YYEEEE. CDR3 nucleotides: TGTGCCAGCAGCCTGGGAAGGGGGCAGGCCTACGAGCAGTACTTC. It is translated as CASSLGRGQAYEQYF. Based on the CDR3 plus reference TRBV5-6 and TRBJ2-7, the full variable domain is DAGVTQSPTHLIKTRGQQVTLRCSPKSGHDTVSWYQQALGQGPQFIFQYYEEEERQRGNFPDRFSGHQFPNYSSELNVNALLLGDSALYLCASSLGRGQAYEQYFGPGTRLTVT.

The chain links TRBV7-9 to TRBJ2-5; TRBD2 agrees at 7 bases. V trimming: 1 base; J trimming: 7 bases; junction bases outside the gene matches: 9. CDR1 is SEHNR, CDR2 FQNEAQ, per germline (reference sequence). This CDR3 is built from 15 residues. As DNA, the CDR3 is TGTGCCAGCAGCTTAGTCCCAGGACTAGGTGGGACCCAGTACTTC. Residues: CASSLVPGLGGTQYF.

This chain connects TRBV7-2 to TRBJ1-2, with D uncertain. The V end lost 3 bases, the J end lost 3 bases, and 8 bases lay between the germline ends. The CDR3 sequence is 13 residues long. Germline CDR1 reads SGHTA; CDR2 reads FQGNSA. The CDR3 bases are TGTGCCAGCAGCTTCCCCGCCCACTATGGCTACACCTTC. It translates to CASSFPAHYGYTF.

This chain uses TRBV10-1 with TRBJ2-3; 7 bases agree with TRBD2. Looked up from germline, CDR1 is WNHNN and CDR2 is SYGVQD (reference sequence). J gave up 1 base and V 0 bases, and 7 bases lay outside the gene matches. This CDR3 is 17 amino acids long. The CDR3 nucleotides are TGCGCCAGCAGTGAGTCGAGACGGGGGGTTCGCACAGATACGCAGTATTTT. Residues: CASSESRRGVRTDTQYF.

The CDR3 DNA is TGTGCCACCAGCAGAGATGCGGCAGGGGGTTTTGTTGGGGCCAACGTCCTGACTTTC. The encoded protein is CATSRDAAGGFVGANVLTF. The J gene is TRBJ2-6, the V gene TRBV15; the match to TRBD1 covers 7 bases. The ends lost 0 bases at V and 3 bases at J; junction bases unmatched: 11. CDR3 length equals 19 residues. Per germline, CDR1 LNHNV and CDR2 YYDKDF (reference sequence).

V and J are TRBV25-1 and TRBJ2-5, with D possibly matching TRBD1 (5 bases). V was clipped by 4 bases and J by 4 bases, with 13 bases between them. Germline V gene data show CDR1 as MGHDK and CDR2 as SYGVNS. There are 14 residues in the CDR3. The CDR3 coding sequence is TGTGCCAGCAGTGGGAAAGGGGCGTCAGAGACCCAGTACTTC. Protein sequence: CASSGKGASETQYF.

The chain uses TRBV7-9 and TRBJ2-3, with 14 bases that match TRBD2. The germline CDR1 and CDR2 sequences are SEHNR and FQNEAQ (reference sequence). This CDR3 is built from 19 residues. Trimming cost V 3 bases and J 0 bases; bases outside gene matches: 8. This CDR3 reads CASSLRLAGGGPSTDTQYF. For the CDR3, the DNA is TGTGCCAGCAGCTTGAGACTAGCGGGAGGGGGGCCTAGCACAGATACGCAGTATTTT.

The V gene is TRBV18, the J gene TRBJ2-1; no reliable D call. Germline assignment: CDR1 KGHSH and CDR2 LQKENI. With 2 bases removed from V and 3 bases from J, the gap between germline ends came to 11 bases. The CDR3 is 15 amino acids. In DNA form, the CDR3 reads TGTGCCAGCTCACCATGGAGAGGTCTCTACAATGAGCAGTTCTTC. Protein product: CASSPWRGLYNEQFF.

The sample holds one count of this clone. This rearrangement joins TRBV7-6 to TRBJ2-7; D perhaps matches TRBD2 (6 bases). Trimming removed 1 base from V and 3 bases from J, with 10 bases in between. The germline V gene has CDR1 SGHVS and CDR2 FNYEAQ. The length of the CDR3 is 14 residues. This CDR3 reads CASSLEGTGYEQYF. CDR3 DNA sequence: TGTGCCAGCAGCTTAGAAGGGACTGGCTACGAGCAGTACTTC. The entire variable domain, with the rest obtained from reference TRBV7-6 and TRBJ2-7, is as follows: GAGVSQSPRYKVTKRGQDVALRCDPISGHVSLYWYRQALGQGPEFLTYFNYEAQQDKSGLPNDRFSAERPEGSISTLTIQRTEQRDSAMYRCASSLEGTGYEQYFGPGTRLTVT.

A single count supports this clone. This chain links TRBV25-1 with TRBJ1-4; no clear D. Germline V CDR1 and CDR2: MGHDK, SYGVNS. V dropped 3 bases and J dropped 0 bases, with 14 bases sitting between them. The CDR3 consists of 17 residues. CDR3 bases: TGTGCCAGCAGTGATCCACTTCGTCCTGCAACTAATGAAAAACTGTTTTTT. Translating it yields CASSDPLRPATNEKLFF.

This rearrangement joins TRBV4-3 to TRBJ1-2, with 10 positions matching TRBD1. Germline V CDR1 and CDR2: LGHNA, YSLEER. The CDR3 runs to 15 residues. V gave up 4 bases and J gave up 8 bases; unmatched junction bases: 10. For the CDR3, the DNA is TGCGCCAGCAGCCCTGGTAGACAGGGGGCTTTGGGCTACACCTTC. Amino acid sequence: CASSPGRQGALGYTF.